The clone carrying this T cell receptor (beta chain) was counted ten times or more. Once sorted, every population was more than 98% pure. The data were obtained in a study of beta chain features in type 1 diabetes. Germline-derived CDR1 and CDR2 are MNHEY and SMNVEV (reference sequence). Trimming removed 3 bases from V and 10 bases from J, with 16 bases in between. This CDR3 is built from 15 residues. Reverse transcription of all isolated RNA meant that expressed TCRB transcripts were sequenced. TCRdb's table, derived via immunoSEQ multiplex PCR, lists solely in-frame clones and lacks some. The table has 250,000 to 350,000 clones, about 15% seen once.

The chain combines TRBV27 with TRBJ1-6; possibly TRBD1 for D (6 bases). The origin of this receptor is a man aged 25-45 years in good health. Sequencing input: central memory CD4+ T cells from blood. The DNA of the CDR3 is TGTGCCAGCAGTTTCTTACAGGGAGTAAGATCACCCCTCCACTTT. This translates into CASSFLQGVRSPLHF.